These 5 T cell receptor beta chains were sequenced from one sample in a study of beta chain features in type 1 diabetes. Findings and limits, study-wide: Type 1 diabetes patients showed a moderate but significant shortening of TCRB CDR3s in all four CD4+ subsets.

Their specific antigens are unknown. The entirety of the isolated RNA underwent reverse transcription, so expressed TCRB transcripts were sequenced. Produced via immunoSEQ multiplex PCR; TCRdb's table is partial and in-frame only. The table has 150,000 to 200,000 clones, over 55% seen once; the top ten hold under 0.1%. Sequencing was done on a sample of naive CD4+ T cells from blood. The receptors come from a man between 25 and 39 years old with type 1 diabetes.

This rearrangement joins TRBV7-9 to TRBJ2-5, with D uncertain. V was shortened by 2 bases and J by 1 base, with 5 bases between the two germline ends. The germline CDR1 and CDR2 sequences are SEHNR and FQNEAQ (reference sequence). The CDR3 spans 13 residues. The CDR3 sequence is CASSLLGQETQYF. The CDR3 nucleotides read TGTGCCAGCAGCTTACTGGGCCAAGAGACCCAGTACTTC.

The chain joins TRBV7-2 to TRBJ2-5; 10 bases map to TRBD2. Germline trimming cut 5 bases from V and 7 bases from J; bases unmatched to any gene: 10. This CDR3 contains 15 residues. Germline V gene data show CDR1 as SGHTA and CDR2 as FQGNSA. CDR3 DNA: TGTGCCAGCAGCCTAAGCGGGGGGGCCTTGGGGACCCAGTACTTC. Translation: CASSLSGGALGTQYF.

There are a few counts of this clone. The rearrangement joins TRBV20-1 to TRBJ2-2; D gene uncertain. Germline V gene lookup returns CDR1 DFQATT and CDR2 SNEGSKA (reference sequence). V lost 3 bases to trimming and J lost 4 bases, with 3 bases between them. The CDR3 is made up of 11 amino acids. The CDR3 protein is CSASGTGELFF. CDR3 DNA: TGCAGTGCTAGTGGCACCGGGGAGCTGTTTTTT.

The chain couples TRBV19 to TRBJ2-5; TRBD1 matches 8 bases. Per germline, CDR1 LNHDA and CDR2 SQIVND (reference sequence). V lost 4 bases, J lost 0 bases, and 4 bases stayed unmatched. This CDR3 spans 15 amino acids. The CDR3 here is CASSTGGSNQETQYF. The CDR3 DNA is TGTGCCAGTAGTACAGGGGGCTCGAACCAAGAGACCCAGTACTTC. The whole variable domain, remainder taken from reference TRBV19 and TRBJ2-5, is DGGITQSPKYLFRKEGQNVTLSCEQNLNHDAMYWYRQDPGQGLRLIYYSQIVNDFQKGDIAEGYSVSREKKESFPLTVTSAQKNPTAFYLCASSTGGSNQETQYFGPGTRLLVL.

The CDR3 bases are TGTGCCAGCAGCTTGGCCGGGACAGGGACGGAGACCCAGTACTTC. This sequence encodes CASSLAGTGTETQYF. V and J are TRBV7-9 and TRBJ2-5; 9 nucleotides align to TRBD1. The ends lost 3 bases at V and 5 bases at J; junction bases unmatched: 7. CDR3 length: 15 residues. Germline lookup yields CDR1 SEHNR and CDR2 FQNEAQ (reference sequence).